This entry concerns a single TCR beta chain. Its specificity is unknown. This record comes from a study of Ad26.COV2.S vaccination and SARS-CoV-2 variants. Whole-study results and caveats: The authors reported substantial breadth in spike-specific CD8+ and CD4+ T cell responses after vaccination.

The CDR3 contains 13 residues. Deletions cut 0 bases from V and 8 bases from J, with 10 bases between. Germline V gene lookup returns CDR1 MNHEY and CDR2 SVGAGI. Treatment of the sample: some 20 received Ad26.COV2.S at low or high dose, single or two shots; about 5 received placebo; per-sample allocation not given. All samples were drawn on day 63, counting from the first vaccine or placebo injection. The protocol was immunoSEQ multiplex PCR, while the TCRdb copy is restricted to in-frame clones and leaves out a portion. This sample has roughly 460,000 clones, with 80% to 90% found just once. This sequence was found in a person aged 18 to 65 who received the Ad26.COV2.S COVID-19 vaccine or a placebo. The input for sequencing was peripheral blood, taken in a trial of Ad26.COV2.S vaccine versus placebo. The J gene is TRBJ1-2, the V gene TRBV6-5; D is uncertain. The CDR3 sequence is CASSYSVSGGYTF. The CDR3, as DNA: TGTGCCAGCAGTTACTCGGTCAGCGGGGGCTACACCTTC.